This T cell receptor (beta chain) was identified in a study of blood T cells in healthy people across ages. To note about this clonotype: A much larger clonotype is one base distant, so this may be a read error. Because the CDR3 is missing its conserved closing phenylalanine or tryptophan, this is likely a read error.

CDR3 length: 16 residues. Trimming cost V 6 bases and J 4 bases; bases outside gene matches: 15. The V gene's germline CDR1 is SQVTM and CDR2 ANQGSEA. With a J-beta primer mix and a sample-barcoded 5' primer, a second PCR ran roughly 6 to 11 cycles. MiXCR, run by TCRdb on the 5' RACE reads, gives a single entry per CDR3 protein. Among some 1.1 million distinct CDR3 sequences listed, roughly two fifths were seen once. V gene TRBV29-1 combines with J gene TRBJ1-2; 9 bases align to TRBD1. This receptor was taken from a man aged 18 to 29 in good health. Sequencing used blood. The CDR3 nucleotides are TGCAGCGTCCCGATCCTACCGGGACAGGGCTTCTATGGCTACACCTAC. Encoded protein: CSVPILPGQGFYGYTY.